The 16 T cell receptor beta chains given below trace back to one sample, sequenced in a study of identical twins. A single record per CDR3 protein comes from TCRdb applying MiXCR to the 5' RACE reads. The repertoire holds roughly 1,500,000 distinct CDR3 sequences, with less than 35% as singletons. Source material: cord blood. Source of these receptors: a newborn girl in good health.

The table lists this clonotype with a few counts. J is TRBJ2-3 and V is TRBV20-1; 7 bases fit TRBD1. Germline V gene data show CDR1 as DFQATT and CDR2 as SNEGSKA (reference sequence). The CDR3 extends over 14 amino acids. V was clipped by 1 base and J by 5 bases; unmatched bases: 6. The DNA of the CDR3 is TGCAGTGCTAGAGGCGACAGGGAAATAGATACGCAGTATTTT. It is translated as CSARGDREIDTQYF.

The table lists this clonotype with a few counts. The chain links TRBV28 to TRBJ2-7, with 9 bases matching TRBD2. The V and J ends lost 7 bases and 3 bases, in that order; junction bases with no gene match: 10. The germline V gene encodes CDR1 MDHEN and CDR2 SYDVKM. The CDR3 has 15 amino acids. CDR3 protein: CASTLLAGGYYEQYF. The CDR3 coding sequence is TGTGCCAGCACCCTCTTGGCGGGAGGGTACTACGAGCAGTACTTC.

The table lists this clonotype with a few counts. The chain combines TRBV29-1 with TRBJ2-3, with unresolved D. This CDR3 comprises 14 residues. In germline, CDR1 is SQVTM, CDR2 ANQGSEA. The V and J ends lost 4 bases and 2 bases respectively, with 13 bases between them. The CDR3 reads CSVAAELNTDTQYF. As DNA, the CDR3 is TGCAGCGTTGCGGCAGAACTTAACACAGATACGCAGTATTTT.

This clonotype is a singleton in its sample. The V gene is TRBV18, the J gene TRBJ2-7; TRBD2 agrees at 14 bases. The J call may be in error: the DNA end matches TRBJ2-5 better. The CDR3 extends over 16 amino acids. From germline, CDR1 is KGHSH and CDR2 LQKENI. CDR3 sequence: CASSTGTSGGQETQYF. Here the CDR3 DNA reads TGTGCCAGCTCAACGGGGACTAGCGGGGGACAAGAGACCCAGTACTTC.

This clonotype was observed a handful of times. This chain joins TRBV7-2 and TRBJ1-4; 7 bases are a match to TRBD1. After removal of 5 bases from V and 0 bases from J, the junction contained 6 bases not matched to a gene. Germline CDR1 SGHTA, CDR2 FQGNSA. The length of the CDR3 is 16 residues. DNA for the CDR3: TGTGCCAGCAGCGAACAGGGACAGACAACTAATGAAAAACTGTTTTTT. This sequence encodes CASSEQGQTTNEKLFF.

This rearrangement joins TRBV18 to TRBJ1-2, with D possibly being TRBD1 (5 bases). The CDR3 runs to 15 residues. Trimming took off 3 bases at V and 8 bases at J, with 19 bases between the two ends. In germline, CDR1 is KGHSH, CDR2 LQKENI. CDR3 DNA: TGTGCCAGCTCACCGAGACAGATCAAGGTGGGCGGCTACACCTTC. This translates into CASSPRQIKVGGYTF.

The table lists this clonotype with a few counts. CDR3 DNA: TGTGCCAGCAGCCAAGCCCACGAGCAGTTCTTC. It translates to CASSQAHEQFF. This chain uses TRBV3-1 with TRBJ2-1; D not resolved. The CDR3 has 11 amino acids. The ends were cut back, 1 base at V and 10 bases at J, with 5 bases in the middle. CDR1 LGHDT and CDR2 YNNKEL come from the germline V gene (reference sequence).

This clonotype came up once. Written as DNA, the CDR3 is TGTGCCAGCAGCCAAGCGAGGGGAGGGAACACTGAAGCTTTCTTT. It yields the protein CASSQARGGNTEAFF. This chain links TRBV14 with TRBJ1-1; maybe TRBD1 (5 bases). CDR1 and CDR2 (germline): SGHDN, FVKESK. V shed 1 base and J shed 1 base, with 10 bases lying between them. The CDR3 sequence is 15 residues long. Based on the CDR3 plus reference TRBV14 and TRBJ1-1, the full variable domain is EAGVTQFPSHSVIEKGQTVTLRCDPISGHDNLYWYRRVMGKEIKFLLHFVKESKQDESGMPNNRFLAERTGGTYSTLKVQPAELEDSGVYFCASSQARGGNTEAFFGQGTRLTVV.

CDR3 residues: CASVGTDLMNTEAFF. The DNA of the CDR3 is TGTGCCAGCGTCGGGACAGACTTAATGAACACTGAAGCTTTCTTT. The J gene is TRBJ1-1, the V gene TRBV2; 7 nucleotides agree with TRBD1. CDR1 SNHLY and CDR2 FYNNEI come from the germline V gene. J lost 0 bases, V lost 8 bases, and 9 bases had no gene match. The length of the CDR3 is 15 residues.

The table lists this clonotype with a few counts. CDR3 region: CASVRREYVADTQYF. CDR3 nucleotides: TGTGCCAGCGTCCGTAGGGAGTACGTCGCAGATACGCAGTATTTT. The gene calls are TRBV18 and TRBJ2-3, with a possible D match to TRBD2 (5 bases). V was cut by 8 bases and J by 4 bases, with 19 bases left in between. Per germline, CDR1 KGHSH and CDR2 LQKENI. The CDR3 covers 15 residues. The whole variable domain, remainder taken from reference TRBV18 and TRBJ2-3, is NAGVMQNPRHLVRRRGQEARLRCSPMKGHSHVYWYRQLPEEGLKFMVYLQKENIIDESGMPKERFSAEFPKEGPSILRIQQVVRGDSAAYFCASVRREYVADTQYFGPGTRLTVL.

V and J are TRBV20-1 and TRBJ1-5; D uncertain. Germline loops: CDR1 DFQATT, CDR2 SNEGSKA (reference sequence). V lost 3 bases and J lost 0, with 15 bases in between. The CDR3 extends over 16 amino acids. CDR3 protein: CSASPPPAYSNQPQHF. The DNA for the CDR3 is TGCAGTGCTAGCCCCCCCCCAGCTTATAGCAATCAGCCCCAGCATTTT.

This chain links TRBV18 with TRBJ2-3, with D possibly being TRBD2 (5 bases). Trimming took off 3 bases at V and 4 bases at J, with 11 bases between the two ends. The germline V gene encodes CDR1 KGHSH and CDR2 LQKENI. The CDR3 has 14 amino acids. Here the CDR3 DNA reads TGTGCCAGCTCACCTCTGAGGGATGCAGATACGCAGTATTTT. Translated, it gives CASSPLRDADTQYF. The full variable domain, completed using reference TRBV18 and TRBJ2-3, is NAGVMQNPRHLVRRRGQEARLRCSPMKGHSHVYWYRQLPEEGLKFMVYLQKENIIDESGMPKERFSAEFPKEGPSILRIQQVVRGDSAAYFCASSPLRDADTQYFGPGTRLTVL.

The rearrangement uses TRBV20-1 and TRBJ2-5; 9 nucleotides line up with TRBD1. In germline, CDR1 is DFQATT, CDR2 SNEGSKA (reference sequence). This CDR3 contains 12 residues. V was pared by 3 bases and J by 9 bases, with 5 bases of the junction left unmatched. As DNA, the CDR3 is TGCAGTGCTAGGGACAGGGGTTTGGCCCAGTACTTC. Encoded protein: CSARDRGLAQYF.

The CDR3 reads CASSERGENTQYF. The CDR3 DNA sequence: TGTGCCAGCAGTGAAAGGGGGGAGAATACGCAGTATTTT. This chain uses TRBV2 with TRBJ2-3; D may be TRBD1 or TRBD2 (6 bases each). The CDR3 is 13 residues long. The germline V gene has CDR1 SNHLY and CDR2 FYNNEI. The V gene lost 2 bases and the J gene lost 7 bases, with 10 bases spanning the gap.

This chain links TRBV10-3 with TRBJ2-1, with a weak D call TRBD1 (6 bases). Trimming removed 0 bases from V and 4 bases from J, with 13 bases in between. The CDR3 totals 16 residues. Germline CDR1 is ENHRY and CDR2 is SYGVKD. CDR3 in amino acids: CAISESGEGVYNEQFF. CDR3 DNA: TGTGCCATCAGTGAGTCGGGAGAGGGGGTTTACAATGAGCAGTTCTTC.

This CDR3 is CASSQFFGETQYF. As DNA, the CDR3 is TGTGCCAGCAGCCAGTTTTTTGGGGAGACCCAGTACTTC. This sequence joins TRBV3-1 and TRBJ2-5; no clear D. CDR1 is LGHDT and CDR2 is YNNKEL in the germline V gene (reference sequence). The CDR3 loop spans 13 amino acids. The V gene lost 3 bases and the J gene lost 5 bases, with 10 bases spanning the gap.